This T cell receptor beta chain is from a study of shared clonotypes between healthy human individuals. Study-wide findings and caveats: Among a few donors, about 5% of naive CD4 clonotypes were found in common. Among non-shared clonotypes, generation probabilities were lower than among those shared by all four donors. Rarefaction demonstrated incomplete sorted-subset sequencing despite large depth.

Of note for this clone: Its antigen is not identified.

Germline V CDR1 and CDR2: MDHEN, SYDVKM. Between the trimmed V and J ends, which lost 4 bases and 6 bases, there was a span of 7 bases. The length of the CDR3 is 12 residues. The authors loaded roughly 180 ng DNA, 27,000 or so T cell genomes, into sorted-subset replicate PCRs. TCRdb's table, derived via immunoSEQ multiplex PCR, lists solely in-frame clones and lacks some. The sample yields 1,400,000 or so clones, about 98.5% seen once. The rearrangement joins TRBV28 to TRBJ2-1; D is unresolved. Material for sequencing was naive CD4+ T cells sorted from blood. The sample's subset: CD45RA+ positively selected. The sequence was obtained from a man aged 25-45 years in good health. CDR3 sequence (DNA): TGTGCCAGCAGTTCCCTCCGCAATGAGCAGTTCTTC. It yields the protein CASSSLRNEQFF.